This TCR beta chain is from a study of OX40 agonist ivuxolimab in advanced cancers. Germline V lookup: CDR1 MNHNS, CDR2 SASEGT. Trimming shortened V by 0 bases and J by 6 bases, and 9 bases separated the two germline ends. The CDR3 sequence is 15 residues long. Some clones are missing from TCRdb's copy, which holds only in-frame ones; the method was immunoSEQ multiplex PCR. The repertoire consists of about 59,000 clones, with 85% to 90% occurring once and the leading ten covering around 0.35%. The material was CD4+ or CD8+ T cells sorted from blood, obtained in a trial of the OX40 agonist ivuxolimab. The receptor was isolated from an adult with an advanced solid tumor such as melanoma, head and neck, liver or kidney cancer. The chain joins TRBV6-1 to TRBJ1-6, with D possibly matching TRBD1 (6 bases). The CDR3 coding sequence is TGTGCCAGCAGTGAAGCACCCAGGGGTAATTCACCCCTCCACTTT. Protein product: CASSEAPRGNSPLHF.